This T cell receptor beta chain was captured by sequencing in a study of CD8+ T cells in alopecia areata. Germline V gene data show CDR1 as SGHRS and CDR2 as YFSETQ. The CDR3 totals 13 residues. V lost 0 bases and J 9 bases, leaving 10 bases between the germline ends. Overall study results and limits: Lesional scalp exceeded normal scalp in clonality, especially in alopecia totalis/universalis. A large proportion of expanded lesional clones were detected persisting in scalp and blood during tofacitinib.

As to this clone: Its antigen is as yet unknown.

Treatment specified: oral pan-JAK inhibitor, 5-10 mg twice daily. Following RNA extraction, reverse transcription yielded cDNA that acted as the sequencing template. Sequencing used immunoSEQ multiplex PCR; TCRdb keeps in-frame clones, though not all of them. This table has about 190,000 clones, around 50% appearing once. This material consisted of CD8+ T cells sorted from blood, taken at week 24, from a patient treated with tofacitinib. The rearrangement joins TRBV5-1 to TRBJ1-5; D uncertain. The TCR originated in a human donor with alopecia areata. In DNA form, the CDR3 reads TGCGCCAGCAGCTTGGATTCGTCCCGGCCCCAGCATTTT. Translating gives CASSLDSSRPQHF.